The 27 T cell receptor beta chains in this list originate from one sample, sequenced in a study of T cells after yellow fever vaccination (dated by TCRdb to about 2019). Libraries were made using 5' RACE. Sequencing instrument: Illumina NovaSeq 6000. TCRdb passed the public sequencing reads through fastp at Q25 and MiXCR, retaining productive beta sequences. Duplicate CDR3 protein sequences are folded into a single record with the most common DNA and genes. This sample has 400,000 to 450,000 distinct CDR3 sequences in its table, and roughly 20% of those were observed once. The ten largest clones add up to 15% to 20% of the sample. Explained via the paper, the treatment or condition label denotes: live attenuated yellow fever vaccine strain. Sample: PBMCs, taken before the yellow fever booster vaccination. The source of these receptors is a man in his late teens or twenties who received the YFV17D yellow fever vaccine.

This clonotype came up many times. The chain uses TRBV4-1 and TRBJ2-1; the D is unclear. Germline V gene lookup returns CDR1 MGHRA and CDR2 YSYEKL. Trimming stripped 4 bases from V and 4 bases from J, with 17 bases between. This CDR3 region has 16 residues. CDR3 coding DNA: TGCGCCAGCAGCCCTTTAATCCAGCCGCGGTACAATGAGCAGTTCTTC. It specifies CASSPLIQPRYNEQFF.

CDR3 residues: CASSPRTSGGGTDTQYF. The DNA for the CDR3 is TGTGCCAGCAGTCCTAGGACTAGCGGGGGAGGGACAGATACGCAGTATTTT. The gene calls are TRBV7-2 and TRBJ2-3, with 13 positions matching TRBD2. Trimming took 6 bases from V and 3 from J; bases not matched to a gene: 9. Germline loops: CDR1 SGHTA, CDR2 FQGNSA. The CDR3 loop spans 17 amino acids. Full variable domain (missing parts from reference TRBV7-2 and TRBJ2-3): GAGVSQSPSNKVTEKGKDVELRCDPISGHTALYWYRQSLGQGLEFLIYFQGNSAPDKSGLPSDRFSAERTGGSVSTLTIQRTQQEDSAVYLCASSPRTSGGGTDTQYFGPGTRLTVL.

The chain has TRBV15 and TRBJ1-2; D is ambiguous. Trimming removed 0 bases from V and 4 bases from J, with 15 bases in between. Germline assignment: CDR1 LNHNV and CDR2 YYDKDF (reference sequence). This CDR3 has 16 amino acids. CDR3 loop: CATSRDLGSGFYGYTF. The CDR3 DNA is TGTGCCACCAGCAGAGATCTCGGTAGTGGATTCTATGGCTACACCTTC.

This clonotype was seen a handful of times. V usage is TRBV5-1 and J usage is TRBJ2-2, with D possibly being TRBD1 or TRBD2 (5 bases each). Germline CDR1 is SGHRS and CDR2 is YFSETQ. The V gene lost 4 bases and the J gene lost 4 bases, with 17 bases spanning the gap. The CDR3 is 16 amino acids. The CDR3 DNA follows: TGCGCCAGCAGCCGGGACCTCAGCCTTAGCACCGGGGAGCTGTTTTTT. This encodes CASSRDLSLSTGELFF.

The chain joins TRBV15 to TRBJ2-7; D uncertain. The CDR3 sequence is 15 residues long. The V gene lost 0 bases and the J gene lost 5 bases, with 14 bases spanning the gap. Germline V gene sequence: CDR1 LNHNV, CDR2 YYDKDF (reference sequence). CDR3 amino acids: CATSRDRFQFNEQYV. The CDR3 bases are TGTGCCACCAGCAGAGATAGGTTCCAGTTTAACGAGCAGTACGTC.

This clonotype was detected only a few times. J is TRBJ1-1 and V is TRBV27, with no clear D. This CDR3 is 13 amino acids long. V was pared by 4 bases and J by 7 bases, with 13 bases between. Germline CDR1 and CDR2: MNHEY and SMNVEV (reference sequence). In DNA, the CDR3 is TGTGCCAGCAGTTATCTCCCCTCGGTTGAAGCTTTCTTT. It codes for CASSYLPSVEAFF.

CDR3 DNA sequence: TGCGCCAGCAGCAAGGGGGGTAAAACCGGGACAGGGAACACTGAAGCTTTCTTT. It codes for CASSKGGKTGTGNTEAFF. The chain is built from TRBV4-1 and TRBJ1-1, with TRBD1 matching 8 bases. J lost 1 base, V lost 5 bases, and 15 bases had no gene match. Germline assignment: CDR1 MGHRA and CDR2 YSYEKL. The CDR3 runs 18 residues.

This chain links TRBV12-3 or TRBV12-4 with TRBJ1-5, with D unresolved. The CDR3 is 13 residues long. Trimming took 5 bases from V and 6 from J, leaving 11 bases between them. CDR3 sequence reads: CASSSLRGQPQHF. The CDR3 nucleotides are TGTGCCAGCAGTAGTCTCCGGGGTCAGCCCCAGCATTTT.

The chain carries TRBV4-3 and TRBJ1-5; D may be TRBD1 (5 bases). From germline, CDR1 is LGHNA and CDR2 YSLEER. Trimming left V 3 bases short and J 3 bases short, with 9 bases between. This CDR3 is built from 14 residues. The CDR3 bases are TGCGCCAGCAGCCATGACAGAATCAATCAGCCCCAGCATTTT. This codes for CASSHDRINQPQHF.

V is TRBV5-1 and J is TRBJ2-2; unclear D gene. The germline V gene encodes CDR1 SGHRS and CDR2 YFSETQ. V lost 1 base and J lost 2, with 6 bases in between. The CDR3 contains 14 residues. In DNA, the CDR3 is TGCGCCAGCAGCTTGTCGCTCAACACCGGGGAGCTGTTTTTT. Translation: CASSLSLNTGELFF.

This clonotype occurred a few times. The genes are TRBV4-1 and TRBJ2-7; D gene ambiguous. Germline V gene lookup returns CDR1 MGHRA and CDR2 YSYEKL. The V end lost 4 bases, the J end lost 2 bases, and 9 bases lay between the germline ends. There are 13 residues in the CDR3. DNA for the CDR3: TGCGCCAGCAGCCGAGGCAGTACCTACGAGCAGTACTTC. Residues: CASSRGSTYEQYF.

V gene TRBV7-9 combines with J gene TRBJ1-1; 7 positions agree with TRBD1. Germline V CDR1 and CDR2: SEHNR, FQNEAQ (reference sequence). V was clipped by 6 bases and J by 0 bases; unmatched bases: 7. The CDR3 has 15 residues. This CDR3 reads CASRASGGLNTEAFF. Here the CDR3 DNA reads TGTGCCAGCAGGGCTTCAGGGGGGTTGAACACTGAAGCTTTCTTT.

This clonotype was seen a few times. The V gene is TRBV4-1, the J gene TRBJ2-5; D is tentatively TRBD1 or TRBD2 (5 bases each). Germline loops: CDR1 MGHRA, CDR2 YSYEKL. CDR3 length equals 15 residues. Trimming cost V 0 bases and J 3 bases, with 11 bases left between them. CDR3 sequence (DNA): TGCGCCAGCAGCCAAGATTGGGACGGGGAAGAGACCCAGTACTTC. Translated, it gives CASSQDWDGEETQYF.

This clonotype showed up just a few times. The chain links TRBV4-1 to TRBJ2-7, with 8 nucleotides matching TRBD2. Per the germline V gene, CDR1 is MGHRA and CDR2 is YSYEKL. This CDR3 region has 18 residues. J gave up 0 bases and V 2 bases, and 12 bases lay outside the gene matches. DNA of the CDR3: TGCGCCAGCAGCCAAAGGGCCGATACTAGCGGCTCCTCCTACGAGCAGTACTTC. It encodes CASSQRADTSGSSYEQYF.

This clonotype has just a few counts. The rearrangement uses TRBV4-3 and TRBJ2-7, with D possibly matching TRBD1 (7 bases). Trimming took 1 base from V and 0 from J, leaving 13 bases between them. CDR1 LGHNA and CDR2 YSLEER come from the germline V gene. The CDR3 contains 16 residues. The CDR3 DNA is TGCGCCAGCAGCCAAGCGGAGGGGGCCTACTCCTACGAGCAGTACTTC. Residues: CASSQAEGAYSYEQYF.

This clonotype turned up a few times. This chain uses TRBV4-1 with TRBJ2-6; D is ambiguous. The CDR3 has 13 residues. V dropped 1 base and J dropped 4 bases, with 2 bases sitting between them. The germline V gene has CDR1 MGHRA and CDR2 YSYEKL. The CDR3 sequence is CASSQGGANVLTF. The CDR3 DNA reads TGCGCCAGCAGCCAAGGAGGGGCCAACGTCCTGACTTTC.

The chain couples TRBV6-2 or TRBV6-3 to TRBJ2-4, with TRBD2 as a possible D gene (5 bases). The germline V gene has CDR1 MNHEY and CDR2 SVGEGT. V was pared by 2 bases and J by 0 bases, with 11 bases between. The CDR3 runs 16 residues. For the CDR3, the DNA is TGTGCCAGCAGTTACGTGACTACGATAGCCAAAAACATTCAGTACTTC. The encoded protein is CASSYVTTIAKNIQYF.

Worth noting for this clonotype: A much bigger clone sits one base away, suggesting this may be a read error. The rearrangement uses TRBV7-2 and TRBJ1-1; 7 nucleotides agree with TRBD1. V lost 4 bases, J lost 1 base, and 3 bases stayed unmatched. CDR3 length: 14 amino acids. Germline CDR1 and CDR2: SGHTA and FQGNSA. The CDR3, as DNA: TGTGCCAGCAGCTCGGGGACAGCGAACACTGAAGCTTTCTTT. This translates into CASSSGTANTEAFF.

This clonotype was found a few times. The chain uses TRBV7-2 and TRBJ2-5, with 10 nucleotides matching TRBD2. The V segment lost 5 bases and the J segment 3 bases; nucleotides outside the gene matches: 3. Per germline, CDR1 SGHTA and CDR2 FQGNSA. CDR3 length: 14 residues. In nucleotides, the CDR3 is TGTGCCAGCAGCCAAACTAGCGGGGAAGAGACCCAGTACTTC. Translated: CASSQTSGEETQYF.

The V gene is TRBV4-3, the J gene TRBJ2-2; D might be TRBD2 (6 bases). The CDR3 loop spans 15 amino acids. V lost 1 base, J lost 10 bases, and 16 bases lay in between. Germline V gene lookup returns CDR1 LGHNA and CDR2 YSLEER. The CDR3 loop reads CASSQASDYAKELFF. The CDR3, as DNA: TGCGCCAGCAGCCAAGCTAGCGACTATGCGAAGGAGCTGTTTTTT.

This clonotype has only a few counts. The chain uses TRBV29-1 and TRBJ2-2; D is perhaps TRBD2 (7 bases). There are 14 residues in the CDR3. The germline V gene has CDR1 SQVTM and CDR2 ANQGSEA. V gave up 7 bases and J gave up 3 bases, with 15 bases separating them. For the CDR3, the DNA is TGCAGCGCAGATCAAGGGGGGGACACCGGGGAGCTGTTTTTT. Its translation: CSADQGGDTGELFF.

This clonotype was seen a few times. J is TRBJ2-4 and V is TRBV20-1, with D tentatively TRBD2 (5 bases). The CDR3 has 14 amino acids. The germline V and J ends were trimmed by 4 bases and 0 bases, with 10 bases remaining between them. Per the germline V gene, CDR1 is DFQATT and CDR2 is SNEGSKA (reference sequence). The CDR3 spells CSAIGELAKNIQYF. The CDR3 region has the DNA TGCAGTGCTATCGGGGAATTAGCCAAAAACATTCAGTACTTC.

Note on this clonotype: The junction differs from germline at one of its ends, possibly a read error. The genes are TRBV27 and TRBJ1-5; no clear D gene. The CDR3 runs 16 residues. The V gene's germline CDR1 is MNHEY and CDR2 SMNVEV (reference sequence). The CDR3: CASLDGQAPSNPPQHF. DNA of the CDR3: TGTGCCAGCCTAGACGGTCAGGCCCCTAGCAATCCGCCCCAGCATTTT.

This chain joins TRBV18 and TRBJ1-2; no clear D. Germline V gene sequence: CDR1 KGHSH, CDR2 LQKENI. This CDR3 has 14 residues. V dropped 1 base and J dropped 4 bases, with 10 bases sitting between them. In nucleotides, the CDR3 is TGTGCCAGCTCACCACGGAGCAATAGCTATGGCTACACCTTC. Encoded protein: CASSPRSNSYGYTF.

Many counts were recorded for this clonotype. The DNA for the CDR3 is TGCAGCTCACGGGACAGGGGGTTCGACAATGAGCAGTTCTTC. Translating gives CSSRDRGFDNEQFF. The chain combines TRBV29-1 with TRBJ2-1; 11 bases fit TRBD1. The length of the CDR3 is 14 residues. Unmatched junction bases numbered 8, after V lost 8 bases and J lost 5 bases. CDR1 is SQVTM, CDR2 ANQGSEA, per germline.

This clonotype has only a few counts. J is TRBJ2-2 and V is TRBV7-2; no definite D call. There are 14 residues in the CDR3. Looked up from germline, CDR1 is SGHTA and CDR2 is FQGNSA. Trimming took off 7 bases at V and 3 bases at J, with 12 bases between the two ends. Here the CDR3 DNA reads TGTGCCAGCACCGAATATGGTTACACCGGGGAGCTGTTTTTT. It translates to CASTEYGYTGELFF.

J is TRBJ2-7 and V is TRBV6-5; TRBD2 might be the D (5 bases). Trimming stripped 0 bases from V and 4 bases from J, with 25 bases between. This CDR3 has 19 amino acids. The germline CDR1 and CDR2 sequences are MNHEY and SVGAGI. The CDR3 loop reads CASSYSGVMRVSIYYEQYV. The CDR3 DNA is TGTGCCAGCAGTTACTCGGGTGTCATGCGGGTTTCGATTTATTACGAGCAGTACGTC.